This paragraph reports one T cell receptor (beta chain). It has no known antigen specificity. Base quality data are lacking; no much larger clone is found one base away. Relative to germline, V is missing 7 bases and J is missing 10 bases, with 11 bases of the junction outside any gene match. The CDR3, from cysteine to phenylalanine, totals 13 residues. Of all the DNA, just the CDR3 is kept, 39 bases in frame from base 1. CDR1 and CDR2, looked up from the germline V gene (reference sequence), are DFQATT and SNEGSKA. Preparation of the library involved multiplex PCR. TCRdb lists the instrument as Illumina HiSeq 4000. iRepertoire HTBI primers and Arm-PCR amplification of CDR3 regions were used to construct TCR beta libraries. PCR products were gel purified before sequencing. The paper's data handling went like this. A total of roughly 65 TRBV and some 15 TRBJ segments were identified across samples and were used for gene usage analysis of CDR3 amino acid clonotypes. COPE and FqMerger were used to merge the filtered high-quality paired reads into contigs. BLAST was used to align contigs to the IMGT TRBV, TRBD and TRBJ reference genes, and CDR3 was defined following IMGT. Any clonotype with a frequency above 0.1% was classified as a highly expanded clone. Repertoire diversity was measured by Shannon entropy, and V-J evenness by the Gini coefficient. Clonotypes shared by more than one individual were considered public. The raw public data were reprocessed by TCRdb itself: fastp quality trimming at Q25, MiXCR clonotype calling, in-frame beta chains only. Each entry merges the rows of one CDR3 protein and shows their most common DNA and genes. The V and J calls were determined by TCRdb, not by the authors. For this sample the table gives roughly 530,000 distinct CDR3 sequences, of which about 16% were detected only once. 20% to 30% of the sample goes to the ten largest clones.

This entry belongs to a study of regulatory T cells in long-lasting Graves disease (dated by TCRdb to the early 2020s). About the investigation overall: Patients with newly diagnosed Graves' disease had been on antithyroid drugs for under 3 months. The study was conducted in China and was registered as a clinical trial. A total of about 35 samples underwent TCR sequencing, from 13 patients with persistent Graves' disease and 20 or so patients with newly diagnosed Graves' disease. This study used TCR sequencing and RNA sequencing of peripheral blood to compare persistent Graves' disease patients against newly diagnosed Graves' disease patients. Study-wide conclusions, independent of this receptor: More public clonotypes were shared among persistent patients (2,741) than among newly diagnosed patients (roughly 960). TRBV28, TRBJ1-2 and TRBJ2-5 were preferentially used in persistent disease, while TRBV20-1 and TRBJ2-1 were favored in newly diagnosed disease. The small sample size was acknowledged by the authors as a limitation that may reduce accuracy. The study examined only peripheral blood because the primary lesion, thyroid tissue, could not be accessed. Compared with newly diagnosed patients, persistent Graves' disease patients had lower TCR Shannon entropy and fewer highly expanded clones, which suggests clonal expansion. Sequencing and analysis were restricted to the TCR beta chain.

Per the publication, the time point label means: newly diagnosed GD, antithyroid drugs for less than 3 months. For both TCR sequencing and RNA sequencing, RNA was extracted from PBMCs in TRIzol. The diagnosis of Graves' disease followed American Thyroid Association guidelines. Recruitment of patients was carried out at an endocrinology department in Xi'an, China. From each patient, nine milliliters of peripheral blood was collected into an EDTA anticoagulant tube. Ficoll Paque Plus density gradient separation was used to isolate PBMCs, and no additional T cell sorting was done. An Agilent 2100 Bioanalyzer and agarose gel were used to check RNA quality, and a NanoDrop 2000 was used to measure RNA concentration. This sample was also put to use in a study of T cells in Graves' hyperthyroidism and ophthalmopathy. As the second paper documents: A patient counted as having stable Graves' hyperthyroidism if no progression to ophthalmopathy occurred over 18 months of follow-up. Hyperthyroidism patients were newly diagnosed, had a disease duration of under 2 months, and were aged 18 to 65 years. Any patient with an uncontrolled infection, another autoimmune disease, pregnancy or lactation was excluded. Clinical symptoms, serum thyroxine and TRAb, thyroid ultrasound, and orbital computed tomography formed the basis for the diagnoses. The TCR CDR3 was subjected to a first round of RT-PCR using the HTBI primer set and the Qiagen OneStep RT-PCR kit. Most expanded thyroid clonotypes (frequency above 0.001) were also detected in blood, suggesting blood repertoires may reflect thyroid immune responses. In cross-validation, a model built on a 13 V-J signature told ophthalmopathy apart from stable hyperthyroidism with approximately 91% sensitivity and roughly 81% specificity, and in testing the same model reached 80%/75%. In validation, progression to ophthalmopathy was predicted by the model with around 70% sensitivity and roughly 76% specificity, a median of approximately 6.5 months before onset. TCR V-J signatures able to tell the groups apart were searched for in a discovery cohort of approximately 95 patients, of whom around 42 had Graves' ophthalmopathy and roughly 57 had stable Graves' hyperthyroidism. Prospective prediction of ophthalmopathy was tested in an independent validation cohort consisting of roughly 20 hyperthyroidism patients and about 17 patients who later progressed to ophthalmopathy. The 90 to 100 discovery patients were randomly split 7:3 into training and test sets. In addition, the study compared T-cell repertoires in thyroid tissue and in blood from roughly 6 Graves' hyperthyroidism patients. After blood sampling, hyperthyroidism patients were treated with methimazole at a starting dose of 30 mg daily, and ophthalmopathy patients were treated with high-dose intravenous methylprednisolone. The libraries were constructed in a second round of multiplex PCR and then size-selected and purified. Paired-end sequencing of the libraries was performed with 100 bp reads on an Illumina HiSeq2000. Raw data were processed with SOAPnuke, discarding reads with adapters, uncalled bases, mean Phred below 15, or no exact constant-primer or identifier match. High-quality paired reads were merged with COPE v1.2.5, and unique nucleotide sequences were defined as clonotypes. Clonotypes were aligned to IMGT TRBV, TRBD and TRBJ reference segments using MiTCR v1.1. Only V-J combinations with frequency above 0.0001, covering approximately 99% of repertoires, were analysed. The TCS score was defined as F50 (clonal expansion) divided by E x V (chaos), with BLOSUM62-based TCRdist calculated between CDR3 peptides within each V-J. Welch's t-statistics and random forest reduced roughly 540 V-J features to 10 to 15, which were used in a naive Bayes classifier (R e1071). No statistical method was used to fix the sample size in advance, and group allocation was not hidden from the investigators. The paper reports TCR Vbeta CDR3 sequencing of roughly 140 peripheral blood samples: some 41 ophthalmopathy, 70 to 85 hyperthyroidism and 17 progressor patients.

The chain is made from TRBV20-1 and TRBJ2-1, with 9 junctional bases fitting TRBD1. The clonotype was recovered from a woman aged 35 to 60 with Graves disease. Donor details come from another sample of the same person, matched by shared clones. Sequenced here: peripheral blood mononuclear cells (PBMCs), sampled at new diagnosis, from a patient treated with antithyroid drugs. The DNA reads as follows: TGCAGTGACACCCGGGACAGGGCTTTCGAGCAGTTCTTC. Translated, it gives CSDTRDRAFEQFF.